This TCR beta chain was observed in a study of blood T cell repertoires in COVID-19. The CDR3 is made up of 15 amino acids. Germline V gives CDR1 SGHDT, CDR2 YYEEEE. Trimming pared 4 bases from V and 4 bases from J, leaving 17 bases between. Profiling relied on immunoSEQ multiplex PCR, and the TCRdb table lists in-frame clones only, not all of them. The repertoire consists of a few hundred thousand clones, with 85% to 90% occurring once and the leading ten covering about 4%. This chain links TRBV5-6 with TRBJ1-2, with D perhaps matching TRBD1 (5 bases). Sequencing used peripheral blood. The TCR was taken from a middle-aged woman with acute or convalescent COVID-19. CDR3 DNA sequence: TGTGCCAGCAGCCCCCCGGGGGGATCCGCCTATGGCTACACCTTC. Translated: CASSPPGGSAYGYTF.